This T cell receptor beta chain appears in the sequencing data of a study of PD-1 blockade in classical Hodgkin lymphoma. The CDR3 runs 16 residues. The germline V gene has CDR1 LNHDA and CDR2 SQIVND (reference sequence). Trimming cost V 3 bases and J 0 bases, with 15 bases left between them. Findings of the study overall: Anyone who began nivolumab under 1 year after ASCT was excluded. Newly diagnosed patients were reported to exhibit reduced baseline TCR diversity relative to healthy donors. TCR diversity rose significantly by C4D1 in CD4+ but not CD8+ cells.

Autologous stem cell transplantation was followed by relapse in every patient, and brentuximab vedotin exposure varied. About this clone: What it binds is unknown.

Only in-frame clones appear in the TCRdb table, and some are missing; sequencing was by immunoSEQ multiplex PCR. This sample carries more than 40,000 clones, 65% to 85% of them seen once, and the ten largest clones take 2.8%. The chain recombines TRBV19 with TRBJ2-7, with D tentatively TRBD2 (5 bases). This material consisted of peripheral blood mononuclear cells (PBMCs), taken before the second cycle of nivolumab. The TCR originated in a human donor with classical Hodgkin lymphoma. DNA for the CDR3: TGTGCCAGTAGTATCCTTAGCGCCACGAGCTCCTACGAGCAGTACTTC. This codes for CASSILSATSSYEQYF.